The subject of this entry is one TCR beta chain. Time point meaning: baseline, week 1 (first vaccination visit). Treatment indicated: pre-vaccination baseline after standard-of-care therapy. Using immunoSEQ multiplex PCR, the repertoire was profiled, and TCRdb retains in-frame clones only, with some absent. Here the sample spans some 95,000 clones, roughly 78% being singletons. CDR1 SGHAT and CDR2 FQNNGV come from the germline V gene. The CDR3 consists of 17 residues. V dropped 0 bases and J dropped 4; count of bases not matched to a gene: 10. The sample is drawn from a study of a mutant IDH1 vaccine in newly diagnosed glioma. In the study overall: Treatment recipients were approximately 62% male and around 38% female, and their mean age was approximately 43 years.

The TCR originated in a middle-aged man with glioma. Sequencing used PBMCs, obtained from a glioma patient treated with radiotherapy, temozolomide or both. The chain couples TRBV11-2 to TRBJ2-7; 9 nucleotides align to TRBD1. This chain's CDR3 is CASSLELPTGGKYEQYF. The CDR3 coding sequence is TGTGCCAGCAGCTTAGAACTTCCAACAGGGGGCAAATACGAGCAGTACTTC.